This TCR beta chain was captured by sequencing in a study of tumor and adjacent non-tumor tissue in lung cancer. Study details: Aged roughly 31 to 80 years, patients included roughly 10 men and 5 women with stage I to III disease. On average, productive TCRbeta reads reached some 4.2 million per sample. Findings of the study overall: Tumor repertoires had a smaller top 100 clone share than normal lung. TCR diversity was significantly greater in tumor than normal lung tissue.

The template was RNA from unsorted bulk tissue. Germline-derived CDR1 and CDR2 are SEHNR and FQNEAQ (reference sequence). CDR3 length: 17 amino acids. On this clonotype: Its target is not known. At one end, the junction sequence differs from germline, possibly due to a read error.

The library came from three nested PCR rounds adapted from ARM-PCR protocols. Via MiXCR, TCRdb re-called the multiplex PCR reads, giving one row per CDR3 protein. Here the sample spans approximately 76,000 distinct CDR3 sequences, roughly 70% being singletons. The rearrangement joins TRBV7-9 to TRBJ2-2; weak D call: TRBD2 (7 bases). The TCR sequence derives from a woman aged 70-85 years with non-small cell lung cancer. Material for sequencing was lung tumor tissue. Here the CDR3 DNA reads TGTGTCAGCAGCTTGGGCAGGGGAGCGGGAAACACCTGGGAGCTGTTTTTT. Amino acid sequence: CVSSLGRGAGNTWELFF.